A single T cell receptor (beta chain) is shown here with its context. There is no known antigen for this receptor. No per-base quality is available; no much larger clone lies one base away. From the cysteine up to the phenylalanine, the CDR3 has a length of 17 residues. The only DNA kept is the CDR3, 51 bases in frame from the first base. Taken from the germline V gene, the CDR1 and CDR2 loops are LGHNT and FRNRAP. V loses 1 base, J loses 2 bases, and the germline ends lie 14 bases apart. The cohort consisted of approximately 690 healthy bone marrow donors. At the time of sampling, every cohort member was nominally healthy, though immune exposures that went unrecorded were likely present. The donor tested CMV seronegative, placing the donor among the 300 to 450 seronegative members of the cohort. A peripheral blood sample was collected from each donor, and TCR beta sequencing was performed on peripheral blood mononuclear cells. Genomic DNA extraction from the blood cell samples was performed with the Qiagen DNeasy Blood Extraction Kit.

The sample comes from a study of cytomegalovirus exposure and HLA in healthy donors (dated by TCRdb to between 2016 and 2019). Study-level background: An earlier analysis of 587 of the donors reported about 260 Gb of sequence data and around 120 million unique TCR beta sequences obtained from around 170 million T cells. Approximately 300 gigabases of sequencing data and about 92 million unique TCR sequences made up an early release that covered 500 to 650 HLA-typed donors. Along with the approximately 600-subject first cohort, a separate validation cohort of more than 90 different subjects was used. The later analysis used no new phenotypic data to find candidate immune exposures, relying instead on TCR beta sequences and their occurrence across donors. To study patterns of TCR occurrence, a later analysis re-analyzed previously published TCR beta repertoires from hundreds of donors and added high-resolution HLA genotyping. In an earlier analysis of around 540 of the donors, high-throughput TCR beta sequencing was used to judge whether each TCR beta V gene segment behaved as functional or pseudogenic. To predict cytomegalovirus infection status, the study combined high-throughput TCR immunosequencing, statistical association of individual TCRs with disease status, and machine learning. Across around 400 genotyped donors of the cohort, an average of approximately 200,000 unique TCR beta nucleotide sequences per donor were sequenced, and approximately 17% of those sequences were non-productive. The study was designed to test whether signatures of past pathogen exposure could be identified by cataloging public T cell receptors. Four or five DR-DQ haplotypes were handled as single units for association and clustering, since linkage in the cohort was strong. Of the 398 genotyped donors, over 70% fell in the genetic ancestry cluster associated with self-reported Caucasian donors. HLA typing included class I and class II loci at four-digit resolution. The study profiled the T cell repertoires of about 720 subjects by immunosequencing and related them to cytomegalovirus serostatus. Typing coverage varied by locus: about 629-630 donors for A, B, C, DRB1 and DQB1; approximately 500 for DQA1; some 610 for DPA1; more than 450 for DPB1. Every repertoire in the discovery cohort had been generated on one and the same sequencing platform. A later genetic analysis used genome-wide SNP genotypes for about 60% of the 666 donors, treating that subset as a discovery cohort. Donor age, sex, ethnicity and CMV serostatus were collected together with the repertoire data. On the study overall, not on this receptor specifically: The classifier was reported to diagnose cytomegalovirus status with high specificity and sensitivity in both the original cohort and the validation cohort. Roughly uniform sequencing depth across donors was assumed in presence/absence analyses, although this assumption may not hold. Correlated functional status among segregating V segments might be attributable to linkage disequilibrium, but an unknown experimental factor could not be ruled out. According to a later analysis, most CMV-associated TCR beta chains appeared to be HLA-restricted, and the HLA associations seemed to be driven largely by CMV exposure. Several of the top co-occurrence clusters appeared to be linked to parvovirus B19, influenza, CMV and Epstein-Barr virus, according to a later analysis. Across donors, most TCR sequences were observed very rarely, whereas some public TCRs were present in many individuals. In this cohort, only TCR beta chains were sequenced, and detectable features were limited by the absence of alpha or paired-chain data. A few of the identified cytomegalovirus-associated TCR beta chains were confirmed in vitro to be specific for cytomegalovirus antigens. Compared with equally common non-associated chains, HLA-associated TCR beta chains in a later analysis were more clonally expanded and had lower generation probabilities. In a later analysis, the rate of TCR association differed among HLA loci, with DRB1 alleles having the most associated TCRs and HLA-C alleles having the fewest. A cluster of highly shared sequence variants was judged likely to represent a technical artifact of the sequencing pipeline. An earlier analysis of some 560 of the donors showed that most TCR beta V segments appeared in productive rearrangements either about 87% or about 30% of the time, which broadly matched IMGT annotations. In the study, some 180 TCR beta chains were listed as associated with cytomegalovirus. Specific HLA alleles were associated with around 18,000 TCR beta sequences at a false discovery rate of 0.05 in a later analysis. In a later genetic analysis, a missense DCLRE1C variant was associated with V-gene and J-gene trimming of TCR beta chains, and the association was replicated in an independent cohort. In a later genetic analysis, fewer N-insertions in productive TCRs were reported among donors in an Asian-associated ancestry cluster than the 666-donor mean. Because counts were too low, roughly 17 rarely observed V segments, including chromosome 9 orphons, were left out of the earlier analysis of roughly 600 of the donors. The authors suggested that the approach could potentially be generalized to other disease states and immunological phenotypes. HLA typing was unavailable for some donors at each locus, so association tests used only the typed subset. A further reported finding was that TCR beta sequences accurately predicted the HLA-A and HLA-B alleles for most subjects in the first cohort. Because the 87-base-pair reads could not distinguish some IMGT-functional V segments, including TRBV6-2 and TRBV6-3, those segments were excluded. Assigning TCR associations to individual alleles was difficult when HLA alleles, especially DR and DQ, strongly co-occurred. The only immune exposure information available for the cohort was CMV serostatus.

Library preparation employed the immunoSEQ multiplex PCR assay. A mixture of 60 forward primers for TCR Vbeta segments and 13 reverse primers for TCR Jbeta segments was used in the multiplex PCR. A multiplex PCR assay on genomic DNA amplified the CDR3 region of rearranged TCR beta genes. On the Illumina HiSeq System, the amplified TCR beta libraries were sequenced as 87-base-pair reads. Regarding the original processing steps: In a later analysis, roughly 80 million unique TCR beta chains were counted across the roughly 670 repertoires, and around 10 million of these chains were shared by at least two donors. A nearest-neighbor algorithm error-corrected the raw reads and collapsed the reads into unique sequences, merging closely related sequences to remove PCR and sequencing errors. To assign V, D and J gene segments, CDR3 sequences were aligned to IMGT reference sequences. For a sequence to be retained, at least a six-nucleotide match to both a V gene segment and a J gene segment was required. Rearrangements were classified as productive when the CDR3 lacked stop codons and remained in frame with V and J, and all other rearrangements were classified as non-productive. Following IMGT convention, CDR3 was defined as the stretch from the second conserved V-encoded cysteine to the conserved J-encoded phenylalanine. Sequences without an unambiguous match to a single V gene segment were excluded from the earlier analysis of approximately 560 of the donors. An earlier analysis of a few hundred of the donors classified V segments as functional when productive rearrangements were above 56.7% and as segregating when the standard deviation between donors was above 5%. A statistical classification framework was developed to diagnose cytomegalovirus status using the catalog of TCR beta chain sequences. In a later analysis, TCR nucleotide sequences were compared against IMGT/GENE-DB human TR gene sequences so that V and J genes could be assigned. In a later analysis, CDR3 sequences and most-parsimonious VDJ recombination scenarios were assigned using the TCRdist pipeline. In a later analysis, every TCR beta chain was defined by the combination of its CDR3 amino acid sequence and its V-gene family, and reads without a unique V-gene family were dropped. To address suspected cross-contamination and a sequencing artifact, a later analysis removed roughly 640 highly shared, low-generation-probability nucleotide sequences. In a later analysis, a clonal expansion index for each public chain was calculated from normalized within-repertoire ranks of inferred template counts. A later analysis computed generation probabilities with a VDJ recombination model fitted to out-of-frame rearrangements, and checked the results against IGoR. In a later analysis, hypergeometric tests were used to score TCR-TCR, TCR-HLA and TCR-CMV co-occurrence, with a repertoire-size bias correction applied to TCR pairs. To estimate false discovery rates, a later analysis permuted the HLA or CMV assignments 20 times. In a later analysis, co-occurring TCRs were grouped with DBSCAN, and TCRdist sequence similarity was added when clustering was performed within HLA-allele-positive subsets. Co-occurrence clustering excluded repertoires with fewer than 30,000 or more than 120,000 public chains, plus five with anomalous nucleotide sharing. The source is immuneACCESS, and TCRdb retained only in-frame sequences with V and J called. Part of the clones is not carried over; for the studies checked, unresolved V genes explain less than half of this, and the remainder is unexplained. The V and J calls and the clone size are those of that table, but D and trimming were determined from the DNA. The sample data list more than 110,000 clones, and roughly 77% of these were observed just once. The ten largest clones capture 3% to 4% of the sample.

Recombination connected TRBV12-5 to TRBJ2-2, with a tentative D gene TRBD1 over 6 matching bases. The receptor was derived from a female donor in good health and CMV-seronegative. Input material: PBMCs. The CDR3 protein sequence reads: CASGLGGTPGNTGELFF. DNA sequence: TGTGCTAGTGGTTTGGGGGGGACACCGGGAAACACCGGGGAGCTGTTTTTT. With the rest looked up from the reference TRBV12-5 and TRBJ2-2 genes rather than sequenced, the full variable domain is DARVTQTPRHKVTEMGQEVTMRCQPILGHNTVFWYRQTMMQGLELLAYFRNRAPLDDSGMPKDRFSAEMPDATLATLKIQPSEPRDSAVYFCASGLGGTPGNTGELFFGEGSRLTVL.